The T cell receptor (beta chain) under discussion was sequenced for a study of blood T cell repertoires in COVID-19. Study overall: From the United States, Italy and Spain came samples of acute and convalescent COVID-19.

Enrolment of Seattle patients took place during active infection, and they were followed longitudinally. Germline lookup yields CDR1 MNHNY and CDR2 SVGAGI (reference sequence). V lost 6 bases and J lost 1; bases outside the gene matches: 7. The CDR3 consists of 15 residues. In the authors' workflow: Reference gene primer amplification gave estimated nucleated cell counts. The method was immunoSEQ multiplex PCR; TCRdb's version includes in-frame clones alone and lacks a portion of them. For V, J and clone size, that table is used; D and trimming come from the DNA. There are 200,000 to 250,000 clones in the sample; 82% occur only once, and 8.2% lies in the top ten.

The chain combines TRBV6-6 with TRBJ2-3; 7 bases line up with TRBD1. The sample consisted of peripheral blood. The sequence was collected from an elderly woman with COVID-19, enrolled during active disease. The CDR3 DNA follows: TGTGCCAGCAGCCCGACAGGGAGTCGCACAGATACGCAGTATTTT. This gives the protein CASSPTGSRTDTQYF.